These 30 T cell receptor beta chains share one sample of origin, sequenced in a study of cytomegalovirus exposure and HLA in healthy donors. With 60 Vbeta and 13 Jbeta primers, the PCR was carried out. Measured with immunoSEQ multiplex PCR; TCRdb has only the in-frame clones, and not every one. The sample shows around 190,000 clones, about 81% of them seen only once. Material: PBMCs. All receptors come from a man under 40 in good health and CMV-seropositive.

The CDR3 coding sequence is TGTGCCAGCAGCCACTATCGGGAGACCCAGTACTTC. It translates to CASSHYRETQYF. This chain links TRBV7-2 with TRBJ2-5; D ambiguous. Germline assignment: CDR1 SGHTA and CDR2 FQGNSA. This CDR3 comprises 12 residues. Trimming removed 5 bases from V and 5 bases from J, with 9 bases in between. Looking up the rest from reference TRBV7-2 and TRBJ2-5 gives the full variable domain: GAGVSQSPSNKVTEKGKDVELRCDPISGHTALYWYRQSLGQGLEFLIYFQGNSAPDKSGLPSDRFSAERTGGSVSTLTIQRTQQEDSAVYLCASSHYRETQYFGPGTRLLVL.

The sample holds one count of this clone. Other nucleotide sequences in the sample specify the same CDR3. J is TRBJ2-3 and V is TRBV7-2, with 7 bases lining up with TRBD2. Germline V gene data show CDR1 as SGHTA and CDR2 as FQGNSA. The CDR3 has 14 residues. With V trimmed by 0 bases and J by 4 bases, 1 base remained unmatched. In nucleotides, the CDR3 is TGTGCCAGCAGCTTAGCGGGGGGGGCAGATACGCAGTATTTT. The encoded protein is CASSLAGGADTQYF.

The chain uses TRBV4-3 and TRBJ2-1; D remains ambiguous. Deletions cut 1 base from V and 8 bases from J, with 9 bases between. The CDR3 sequence is 13 residues long. The V gene's germline CDR1 is LGHNA and CDR2 YSLEER. CDR3 bases: TGCGCCAGCAGCCAAGCCGTGCGTGATGAGCAGTTCTTC. Protein sequence: CASSQAVRDEQFF.

This clone was recorded a few times. The V gene is TRBV11-2, the J gene TRBJ2-5; weak D call: TRBD1 (6 bases). The J call could be wrong; TRBJ2-7 is a better fit for the DNA end. This CDR3 comprises 12 residues. Germline lookup yields CDR1 SGHAT and CDR2 FQNNGV. CDR3 bases: TGTGCCAGCAGCTCACAGGGCTACGAGCAGTACTTC. It is translated as CASSSQGYEQYF.

The chain has TRBV5-1 and TRBJ1-2, with 10 bases that match TRBD1. Trimming at V came to 1 base and at J to 6 bases, leaving 9 bases not matched to a gene. Germline values: CDR1 SGHRS, CDR2 YFSETQ. The CDR3 loop spans 16 amino acids. The CDR3 is CASSLSIRDRGDGYTF. For the CDR3, the DNA is TGCGCCAGCAGCTTGTCCATCCGGGACAGGGGAGATGGCTACACCTTC.

The chain links TRBV10-3 to TRBJ2-7, with TRBD2 matching 8 bases. CDR1 ENHRY and CDR2 SYGVKD come from the germline V gene. V shed 4 bases, J shed 5 bases, and the junction held 10 bases outside the gene matches. This CDR3 spans 15 amino acids. The CDR3 protein is CAISGAGAPTHEQYF. The DNA of the CDR3 is TGTGCCATCAGTGGAGCGGGGGCGCCCACCCACGAGCAGTACTTC.

The genes are TRBV5-1 and TRBJ2-2; D is perhaps TRBD2 (7 bases). Per germline, CDR1 SGHRS and CDR2 YFSETQ. Deletions cut 5 bases from V and 0 bases from J, with 14 bases between. This CDR3 comprises 16 residues. The CDR3, as DNA: TGCGCCAGCAGTCAGGGGACTACCGCGAACACCGGGGAGCTGTTTTTT. Its protein product is CASSQGTTANTGELFF.

This rearrangement joins TRBV4-1 to TRBJ2-5; 11 bases line up with TRBD1. CDR1 and CDR2 (germline): MGHRA, YSYEKL. J lost 4 bases, V lost 0 bases, and 1 base had no gene match. The CDR3 is 15 amino acids. The CDR3 nucleotides read TGCGCCAGCAGCCAAGACGGGACAGGGGGAGAGACCCAGTACTTC. Protein sequence: CASSQDGTGGETQYF.

Notes on this clone: Compared with germline, one end of the junction differs, possibly owing to a read error. The chain recombines TRBV28 with TRBJ2-7; maybe TRBD2 (6 bases). This CDR3 is built from 10 residues. CDR1 MDHEN and CDR2 SYDVKM come from the germline V gene. CDR3 DNA sequence: TGTGCCACCCACAGCAGGGACTTTCACTTC. This sequence encodes CATHSRDFHF.

V usage is TRBV7-3 and J usage is TRBJ2-3; 8 bases fit TRBD2. After removal of 5 bases from V and 0 bases from J, the junction contained 4 bases not matched to a gene. The CDR3 loop spans 15 amino acids. Germline lookup yields CDR1 SGHTA and CDR2 FQGTGA. The chain's CDR3 is CASSPGGTSTDTQYF. CDR3 bases: TGTGCCAGCAGCCCGGGGGGGACTAGCACAGATACGCAGTATTTT. Based on the CDR3 plus reference TRBV7-3 and TRBJ2-3, the full variable domain is GAGVSQTPSNKVTEKGKYVELRCDPISGHTALYWYRQSLGQGPEFLIYFQGTGAADDSGLPNDRFFAVRPEGSVSTLKIQRTERGDSAVYLCASSPGGTSTDTQYFGPGTRLTVL.

The chain carries TRBV27 and TRBJ2-3; 11 bases match TRBD2. CDR3 length: 15 residues. After removal of 5 bases from V and 2 bases from J, the junction contained 3 bases not matched to a gene. CDR1 MNHEY and CDR2 SMNVEV come from the germline V gene (reference sequence). The CDR3 spells CASSTGLADTDTQYF. The CDR3, as DNA: TGTGCCAGCAGTACGGGACTAGCGGACACAGATACGCAGTATTTT.

V and J are TRBV5-8 and TRBJ2-3, with 9 bases identical to TRBD1. The CDR3 is made up of 16 amino acids. Germline V gives CDR1 SGHTS, CDR2 YDEGEE. V dropped 4 bases and J dropped 3; count of bases not matched to a gene: 9. The CDR3 DNA sequence: TGTGCCAGCAGCCCAACAGGGGGCGGTTATACAGATACGCAGTATTTT. It specifies CASSPTGGGYTDTQYF. Using reference TRBV5-8 and TRBJ2-3 for the parts outside the CDR3, the full variable domain is EAGVTQSPTHLIKTRGQQATLRCSPISGHTSVYWYQQALGLGLQFLLWYDEGEERNRGNFPPRFSGRQFPNYSSELNVNALELEDSALYLCASSPTGGGYTDTQYFGPGTRLTVL.

The rearrangement uses TRBV4-3 and TRBJ1-4; weak D call: TRBD1 (6 bases). Trimming shortened V by 2 bases and J by 2 bases, and 12 bases separated the two germline ends. This CDR3 is 16 amino acids long. The germline CDR1 and CDR2 sequences are LGHNA and YSLEER. DNA for the CDR3: TGCGCCAGCAGCCAATATTTGGACAGTACTAATGAAAAACTGTTTTTT. Its translation: CASSQYLDSTNEKLFF.

The chain is built from TRBV6-1 and TRBJ2-3, with 8 bases identical to TRBD2. The CDR3 length is 16 residues. J was trimmed by 5 bases and V by 1 base; bases with no gene match: 8. Germline CDR1 reads MNHNS; CDR2 reads SASEGT. CDR3 amino acids: CASSEVGGAHEDTQYF. In DNA, the CDR3 is TGTGCCAGCAGTGAAGTCGGGGGGGCTCATGAAGATACGCAGTATTTT.

A note on this clone: This sample includes further DNA sequences coding for the same CDR3. The gene calls are TRBV5-6 and TRBJ2-7; 7 positions match TRBD2. Trimming removed 2 bases from V and 5 bases from J; junction bases left unmatched: 7. The CDR3 has 14 amino acids. Germline V lookup: CDR1 SGHDT, CDR2 YYEEEE. Here the CDR3 DNA reads TGTGCCAGCAGCTTAGCGGGGAACCGTCACGAGCAGTACTTC. Protein sequence: CASSLAGNRHEQYF. Complete variable domain (other parts from reference TRBV5-6 and TRBJ2-7): DAGVTQSPTHLIKTRGQQVTLRCSPKSGHDTVSWYQQALGQGPQFIFQYYEEEERQRGNFPDRFSGHQFPNYSSELNVNALLLGDSALYLCASSLAGNRHEQYFGPGTRLTVT.

The V gene is TRBV28, the J gene TRBJ2-7, with 7 bases matching TRBD1. This CDR3 comprises 14 residues. Germline CDR1 reads MDHEN; CDR2 reads SYDVKM. The V gene end was trimmed by 6 bases and the J gene end by 3 bases; junction bases not matched to a gene: 8. The CDR3 protein is CASREAGGIYEQYF. CDR3 coding DNA: TGTGCCAGCAGGGAGGCAGGGGGAATCTACGAGCAGTACTTC.

The chain uses TRBV30 and TRBJ2-7, with D tentatively TRBD2 (5 bases). Between the trimmed V and J ends, which lost 4 bases and 1 base, there was a span of 5 bases. The CDR3 covers 11 residues. Per germline, CDR1 GTSNPN and CDR2 SVGIG (reference sequence). The CDR3 DNA sequence: TGTGCCTGGAAGCGGTCCTACGAGCAGTACTTC. It is translated as CAWKRSYEQYF.

CDR3: CASHLDITNEKLFF. The CDR3 DNA is TGTGCCAGTCACCTGGACATAACTAATGAAAAACTGTTTTTT. The rearrangement links TRBV2 to TRBJ1-4; weak D call: TRBD1 (5 bases). Germline lookup yields CDR1 SNHLY and CDR2 FYNNEI. Trimming removed 9 bases from V and 1 base from J, with 12 bases in between. The CDR3 is 14 residues long.

V and J are TRBV7-2 and TRBJ2-7; TRBD1 matches at 8 bases. Germline CDR1 reads SGHTA; CDR2 reads FQGNSA. With 2 bases clipped from V and 5 bases from J, the junction kept 8 bases outside the gene matches. The CDR3 spans 15 residues. CDR3 residues: CASSLLARGLDEQYF. Here the CDR3 DNA reads TGTGCCAGCAGCTTACTGGCCAGGGGGCTCGACGAGCAGTACTTC.

This clone has more than one count but fewer than ten. The CDR3: CASREAGGYEQYF. The CDR3 nucleotides read TGTGCCAGCAGAGAGGCGGGAGGGTACGAGCAGTACTTC. The chain combines TRBV7-9 with TRBJ2-5; 9 nucleotides line up with TRBD2. The DNA end is more similar to TRBJ2-7, so the J call may be wrong. Germline values: CDR1 SEHNR, CDR2 FQNEAQ (reference sequence). The CDR3 contains 13 residues.

The rearrangement uses TRBV19 and TRBJ1-5; 8 nucleotides line up with TRBD1. The ends lost 1 base at V and 0 bases at J; junction bases unmatched: 2. The CDR3 spans 16 residues. Per the germline V gene, CDR1 is LNHDA and CDR2 is SQIVND (reference sequence). DNA for the CDR3: TGTGCCAGTAGTATAGGGACAGGGAATAGCAATCAGCCCCAGCATTTT. It codes for CASSIGTGNSNQPQHF.

This clone was observed a few times. This chain connects TRBV11-3 to TRBJ2-3, with 8 positions matching TRBD2. CDR1 and CDR2 from the germline V gene are SGHNT and YENEEA. This CDR3 is built from 17 residues. The ends lost 1 base at V and 1 base at J; junction bases unmatched: 7. The CDR3: CASSLVPGGARTDTQYF. The CDR3 region has the DNA TGTGCCAGCAGCTTAGTTCCCGGGGGGGCCCGCACAGATACGCAGTATTTT. Variable domain in full (rest from reference TRBV11-3 and TRBJ2-3): EAGVVQSPRYKIIEKKQPVAFWCNPISGHNTLYWYLQNLGQGPELLIRYENEEAVDDSQLPKDRFSAERLKGVDSTLKIQPAELGDSAVYLCASSLVPGGARTDTQYFGPGTRLTVL.

V usage is TRBV7-2 and J usage is TRBJ2-7; TRBD1 agrees at 8 bases. The V and J ends lost 5 bases and 2 bases, in that order; junction bases with no gene match: 8. The CDR3 is 15 residues long. In germline, CDR1 is SGHTA, CDR2 FQGNSA. The CDR3 reads CASSPGRQGTYEQYF. CDR3 bases: TGTGCCAGCAGCCCAGGGCGACAGGGGACCTACGAGCAGTACTTC.

The chain couples TRBV6-6 to TRBJ1-4; 11 bases map to TRBD1. CDR3 length: 15 residues. Germline V CDR1 and CDR2: MNHNY, SVGAGI (reference sequence). With V trimmed by 6 bases and J by 8 bases, 8 bases remained unmatched. CDR3 loop: CASSIRDRGEEKLFF. CDR3 coding DNA: TGTGCCAGCAGCATCCGGGACAGGGGGGAAGAAAAACTGTTTTTT.

This rearrangement joins TRBV6-6 to TRBJ2-5, with TRBD1 matching 7 bases. Germline CDR1 MNHNY, CDR2 SVGAGI (reference sequence). The CDR3 has 14 residues. The J segment lost 2 bases and the V segment lost 5 bases, leaving 5 bases of the junction unmatched. CDR3 coding DNA: TGTGCCAGCAGTCCCCGGACAGGACAAGAGACCCAGTACTTC. Its protein product is CASSPRTGQETQYF.

This chain uses TRBV7-8 with TRBJ2-3; TRBD2 aligns across 10 bases. V was pared by 1 base and J by 4 bases, with 2 bases of the junction left unmatched. This CDR3 is 15 amino acids long. In germline, CDR1 is SGHVS, CDR2 FQNEAQ. CDR3 sequence: CASSLGGTSADTQYF. CDR3 nucleotides: TGTGCCAGCAGCTTAGGGGGGACTAGCGCAGATACGCAGTATTTT.

This clone has a handful of counts. This chain uses TRBV6-5 with TRBJ2-3, with D perhaps matching TRBD1 (6 bases). CDR1 is MNHEY and CDR2 is SVGAGI in the germline V gene. V lost 3 bases and J lost 8, with 18 bases in between. There are 15 residues in the CDR3. As DNA, the CDR3 is TGTGCCAGCAGTTATGGGGCTAAACAGGGAGTTACGCAGTATTTT. It is translated as CASSYGAKQGVTQYF.

The chain links TRBV4-2 to TRBJ2-7; TRBD1 matches 7 bases. In germline, CDR1 is LGHNA, CDR2 YNFKEQ. The CDR3 sequence is 17 residues long. The trim removed 2 bases at V and 2 bases at J, leaving 12 bases unmatched. The CDR3, as DNA: TGTGCCAGCAGCCAATTTACGGACAGGATGCCTACCTACGAGCAGTACTTC. Amino acids: CASSQFTDRMPTYEQYF.

This clone appeared a few times. The rearrangement links TRBV6-5 to TRBJ2-7; a possible D gene is TRBD1 (6 bases). CDR1 and CDR2 (germline): MNHEY, SVGAGI. The CDR3 covers 12 residues. Trimming removed 6 bases at V and 6 bases at J, with 12 bases between. The CDR3 region is CASSTGFSEQYF. DNA for the CDR3: TGTGCCAGCAGCACAGGGTTCTCCGAGCAGTACTTC.

The rearrangement uses TRBV7-9 and TRBJ2-6, with D possibly TRBD1 on 6 matching bases. Germline assignment: CDR1 SEHNR and CDR2 FQNEAQ (reference sequence). The V end lost 5 bases, the J end lost 1 base, and 12 bases lay between the germline ends. The CDR3 is made up of 16 amino acids. In DNA, the CDR3 is TGTGCCAGCAGCAGAGGAAGGGGGTCTGGGGCCAACGTCCTGACTTTC. Amino acids: CASSRGRGSGANVLTF.